Listed below are T cell receptor beta chains from one sample, sequenced in a study of cytomegalovirus exposure and HLA in healthy donors. The method was immunoSEQ multiplex PCR; TCRdb's version includes in-frame clones alone and lacks a portion of them. The profile shows roughly 150,000 clones, 68% of them singletons. Sequenced material: PBMCs. Every receptor here comes from a man aged 55 to 69 in good health and CMV-seronegative. The CDR3 runs from the conserved cysteine through the conserved F or W. D genes are given only for firm matches. Size values are once, few and many counts, or a class for expanded clones, and some rows have none.

>.|TRBV19|.|TRBJ1-2
CASSVREGSANYGYTF
TGTGCCAGTAGTGTCCGGGAAGGGTCGGCTAACTATGGCTACACCTTC
>.|TRBV19|TRBD2|TRBJ2-7
CASSTGAGAGEQYF
TGTGCCAGTAGTACCGGAGCGGGAGCGGGGGAGCAGTACTTC
>.|TRBV7-6|.|TRBJ1-3
CASSLAQGVNGNTIYF
TGTGCCAGCAGCTTAGCCCAGGGCGTTAATGGAAACACCATATATTTT
>.|TRBV7-2|TRBD2|TRBJ2-1
CASSFRAGDEQFF
TGTGCCAGCAGCTTTCGGGCGGGAGATGAGCAGTTCTTC
>.|TRBV14|TRBD1|TRBJ2-5
CASSQIDGTDLQETQYF
TGTGCCAGCAGCCAAATCGATGGGACAGACCTACAAGAGACCCAGTACTTC
>once|TRBV9|.|TRBJ2-2
CASSVGTPQAGELFF
TGTGCCAGCAGCGTAGGAACTCCTCAGGCCGGGGAGCTGTTTTTT
>.|TRBV6-5|TRBD2|TRBJ2-7
CASSGGRGSYEQYF
TGTGCCAGCAGTGGCGGGAGGGGATCCTACGAGCAGTACTTC
>.|TRBV6-1|.|TRBJ1-2
CASSEVTAGEGYPF
TGTGCCAGCAGTGAAGTTACGGCAGGGGAGGGCTACCCCTTC
>few|TRBV27|TRBD1|TRBJ1-1
CASSYRTGGSWTEAFF
TGTGCCAGCAGTTACAGGACAGGGGGATCTTGGACTGAAGCTTTCTTT
>few|TRBV6-6|TRBD1|TRBJ2-7
CASRDRVKLQQYF
TGTGCCAGTAGGGACAGGGTAAAACTTCAGCAGTACTTC
>.|TRBV5-6|.|TRBJ2-3
CASSFSGKEDTQYF
TGTGCCAGCAGCTTTTCAGGGAAGGAAGATACGCAGTATTTT
>.|TRBV9|.|TRBJ2-3
CASSGIPGQGSTDTQYF
TGTGCCAGCAGCGGGATCCCGGGGCAGGGGAGCACAGATACGCAGTATTTT
>.|TRBV11-2|TRBD1|TRBJ1-1
CASSIDRGWGHGEAFF
TGTGCCAGCAGCATAGACAGGGGATGGGGCCATGGTGAAGCTTTCTTT
>.|TRBV27|TRBD2|TRBJ2-1
CASSLAGGPATHEQFF
TGTGCCAGCAGTTTAGCGGGAGGCCCCGCAACCCATGAGCAGTTCTTC
>once|TRBV30|.|TRBJ1-1
CAAGGLSNTEAFF
TGTGCCGCCGGGGGGTTGAGCAACACTGAAGCTTTCTTT
>.|TRBV7-3|TRBD2|TRBJ2-3
CASSQTSGTDTQYF
TGTGCCAGCAGCCAGACTAGCGGCACAGATACGCAGTATTTT
>.|TRBV4-2|TRBD1|TRBJ2-7
CASSQDRSGQGARYEQYF
TGTGCCAGCAGCCAAGATCGCTCCGGACAGGGGGCGAGGTACGAGCAGTACTTC
>.|TRBV5-8|TRBD1|TRBJ2-2
CASRVYRDRGGELFF
TGTGCCAGCAGAGTTTACCGGGACAGGGGCGGGGAGCTGTTTTTT
>.|TRBV2|.|TRBJ1-2
CASRTPGNYGYTF
TGTGCCAGCAGGACGCCCGGGAACTATGGCTACACCTTC
>.|TRBV5-1|.|TRBJ2-5
CASSSLLDGQETQYF
TGCGCCAGCAGCTCCCTGCTTGACGGGCAAGAGACCCAGTACTTC
>.|TRBV27|TRBD2|TRBJ2-7
CASSFGLAAEQYF
TGTGCCAGCAGTTTCGGACTAGCGGCCGAGCAGTACTTC
>few|TRBV14|TRBD2|TRBJ2-7
CASSQASGSYEQYF
TGTGCCAGCAGCCAAGCTAGCGGGAGCTACGAGCAGTACTTC
>few|TRBV6-5|TRBD1|TRBJ1-2
CASSRGQNYGYTF
TGTGCCAGCAGTAGGGGACAGAACTATGGCTACACCTTC